These 26 T cell receptor beta chains share one sample of origin, sequenced in a study of Graves' ophthalmopathy and Graves' hyperthyroidism. Amplified material comprised TCR beta CDR3 regions derived from RNA transcripts. In the first round, RT-PCR was carried out with HTBI primers, and a multiplex PCR formed the second round. TCRdb re-derived calls from the multiplex PCR reads in MiXCR, one entry per CDR3 protein. The table shows 300,000 to 450,000 distinct CDR3 sequences, with roughly a sixth occurring only once. Sequencing was done on a sample of peripheral blood. These receptors originate from an adult woman with stable Graves' hyperthyroidism.

The sample holds many counts of this clonotype. The chain combines TRBV20-1 with TRBJ1-2, with D unresolved. Germline V gene lookup returns CDR1 DFQATT and CDR2 SNEGSKA (reference sequence). This CDR3 has 13 amino acids. The germline V and J ends were trimmed by 6 bases and 6 bases, with 17 bases remaining between them. CDR3 coding DNA: TGCAGTGCCAGTATACAGAACCGAGATGGCTACACCTTC. Encoded protein: CSASIQNRDGYTF.

This clonotype was counted at least ten times. The chain has TRBV4-1 and TRBJ2-7; 8 bases agree with TRBD2. Germline V gene data show CDR1 as MGHRA and CDR2 as YSYEKL. The CDR3 extends over 15 amino acids. The V and J ends lost 3 bases and 6 bases, in that order; junction bases with no gene match: 10. The CDR3: CASSQEGLGDREQYF. The CDR3 bases are TGCGCCAGCAGCCAGGAGGGACTAGGGGATCGCGAGCAGTACTTC.

This clonotype was seen at least ten times. The chain links TRBV12-3 or TRBV12-4 to TRBJ1-1; D call uncertain. The length of the CDR3 is 15 residues. V lost 6 bases and J lost 1, with 15 bases in between. The CDR3 reads CASRHRSGGNTEAFF. The CDR3 DNA sequence: TGTGCCAGCAGACATCGAAGCGGTGGGAACACTGAAGCTTTCTTT.

This clonotype showed up many times. V and J are TRBV19 and TRBJ1-6; D is unresolved. The CDR3 covers 10 residues. The germline V gene has CDR1 LNHDA and CDR2 SQIVND (reference sequence). Trimming cost V 8 bases and J 9 bases, with 5 bases left between them. CDR3 nucleotide sequence: TGTGCCAGTGGTCTTTCACCCCTCCACTTT. Translating gives CASGLSPLHF.

The sample holds a few counts of this clonotype. The rearrangement joins TRBV29-1 to TRBJ2-2; TRBD2 matches 7 bases. J lost 4 bases, V lost 4 bases, and 15 bases had no gene match. CDR1 is SQVTM, CDR2 ANQGSEA, per germline. This CDR3 has 17 amino acids. CDR3 DNA: TGCAGCGTTGGGGGCGGGGGAGGGCCCCGAGGCACCGGGGAGCTGTTTTTT. The encoded protein is CSVGGGGGPRGTGELFF.

Note on this clonotype: At one end the junction does not follow the germline gene, possibly because of a read error. CDR3 coding DNA: TGTGCCAGCAGTCTGGGGGCGAACACCAGGGAGCTGTTTTTT. Translation gives CASSLGANTRELFF. J is TRBJ2-2 and V is TRBV27, with D perhaps TRBD1 (6 bases). Germline lookup yields CDR1 MNHEY and CDR2 SMNVEV (reference sequence). The CDR3 extends over 14 amino acids.

Ten or more counts support this clonotype. The chain recombines TRBV5-1 with TRBJ1-1; TRBD1 agrees at 11 bases. The germline gives CDR1 SGHRS, CDR2 YFSETQ. This CDR3 is built from 14 residues. V lost 4 bases, J lost 5 bases, and 4 bases stayed unmatched. The CDR3, as DNA: TGCGCCAGCAGCCATGGACAGGGGGCGACTGAAGCTTTCTTT. Protein sequence: CASSHGQGATEAFF.

Ten or more counts support this clonotype. This chain joins TRBV5-1 and TRBJ2-5; possible D gene TRBD1, 6 bases. V was shortened by 7 bases and J by 4 bases, with 17 bases between the two germline ends. Germline CDR1 and CDR2: SGHRS and YFSETQ. The CDR3 has 14 amino acids. The CDR3 DNA is TGCGCCAGCGCGTACAGGGATGGGGGAGAGACCCAGTACTTC. Protein product: CASAYRDGGETQYF. The full variable domain, completed using reference TRBV5-1 and TRBJ2-5, is KAGVTQTPRYLIKTRGQQVTLSCSPISGHRSVSWYQQTPGQGLQFLFEYFSETQRNKGNFPGRFSGRQFSNSRSEMNVSTLELGDSALYLCASAYRDGGETQYFGPGTRLLVL.

This clonotype came up a few times. The V and J genes are TRBV10-3 and TRBJ1-5, with a weak D call TRBD1 (5 bases). V lost 2 bases and J lost 0, with 8 bases in between. CDR1 ENHRY and CDR2 SYGVKD come from the germline V gene. This CDR3 comprises 15 residues. The CDR3 spells CAISEDSNSNQPQHF. The CDR3 bases are TGTGCCATCAGTGAGGACAGTAATAGCAATCAGCCCCAGCATTTT.

As regards this clonotype: Because the CDR3 is missing its conserved closing phenylalanine or tryptophan, this is likely a read error. V gene TRBV28 combines with J gene TRBJ1-5; D gene ambiguous. Per the germline V gene, CDR1 is MDHEN and CDR2 is SYDVKM. Trimming took off 6 bases at V and 1 base at J, with 7 bases between the two ends. The CDR3 covers 13 residues. The CDR3 nucleotides are TGTGCCAGCAGCCGTCTGAGCAATCAGCCCCAGCATTTG. This codes for CASSRLSNQPQHL.

This clonotype was observed at least ten times. The chain uses TRBV29-1 and TRBJ1-2; D not certain. Germline V gene sequence: CDR1 SQVTM, CDR2 ANQGSEA. The CDR3 loop spans 12 amino acids. V was clipped by 6 bases and J by 7 bases, with 15 bases between them. This CDR3 is CSVMTGIGGYTF. For the CDR3, the DNA is TGCAGCGTGATGACGGGTATTGGTGGCTACACCTTC.

V gene TRBV6-5 combines with J gene TRBJ2-7; the D call may be TRBD1 or TRBD2 (5 bases each). This CDR3 has 17 residues. Germline loops: CDR1 MNHEY, CDR2 SVGAGI. Deletions cut 1 base from V and 3 bases from J, with 19 bases between. CDR3 coding DNA: TGTGCCAGCAGTTACTTAATTTTTCTACGGGGCCACTACGAGCAGTACTTC. Its protein product is CASSYLIFLRGHYEQYF.

This clonotype occurred many times. V is TRBV12-3 or TRBV12-4 and J is TRBJ1-1; 7 bases fit TRBD1. J gave up 0 bases and V 10 bases, and 8 bases lay outside the gene matches. The CDR3 contains 14 residues. The CDR3 here is CATQTTGVNTEAFF. The CDR3 coding sequence is TGTGCCACCCAGACAACAGGGGTGAACACTGAAGCTTTCTTT.

This clonotype showed up many times. This chain links TRBV19 with TRBJ2-2, with D perhaps assigned TRBD1 or TRBD2 (5 bases each). V was shortened by 3 bases and J by 7 bases, with 18 bases between the two germline ends. The germline CDR1 and CDR2 sequences are LNHDA and SQIVND (reference sequence). This CDR3 has 16 residues. CDR3 nucleotide sequence: TGTGCCAGTAGTATTTCCGGGACGGCACCCTACGGGGAGCTGTTTTTT. Its protein is CASSISGTAPYGELFF.

In its sample, this clonotype was seen a few times. The chain has TRBV12-3 or TRBV12-4 and TRBJ1-2, with D perhaps matching TRBD1 (5 bases). The V end lost 6 bases, the J end lost 4 bases, and 12 bases lay between the germline ends. This CDR3 has 13 residues. DNA of the CDR3: TGTGCCAGCAGCAGCAGGAGGGGCTATGGCTACACCTTC. This encodes CASSSRRGYGYTF.

This clonotype was counted many times. The chain combines TRBV28 with TRBJ1-1; possibly TRBD1 for D (5 bases). The CDR3 runs to 14 residues. Trimming removed 7 bases at V and 6 bases at J, with 18 bases between. Germline V lookup: CDR1 MDHEN, CDR2 SYDVKM. The CDR3 spells CASTSIQGRPEAFF. CDR3 DNA sequence: TGTGCCAGCACTTCGATTCAGGGACGTCCTGAAGCTTTCTTT.

In this sample, this clonotype turned up many times. The chain recombines TRBV10-3 with TRBJ2-7; TRBD2 might be the D (7 bases). Trimming cost V 10 bases and J 3 bases, with 19 bases left between them. In germline, CDR1 is ENHRY, CDR2 SYGVKD. The CDR3 loop spans 14 amino acids. The CDR3: CATAAGAVVYEQYF. In DNA, the CDR3 is TGTGCCACCGCTGCGGGGGCTGTCGTCTACGAGCAGTACTTC.

This clonotype was seen repeatedly, ten times or more. This chain uses TRBV12-3 or TRBV12-4 with TRBJ1-2; weak D call: TRBD1 (5 bases). V dropped 6 bases and J dropped 4 bases, with 21 bases sitting between them. The length of the CDR3 is 16 residues. CDR3 sequence reads: CASRPYLGVSPYGYTF. The CDR3 DNA is TGTGCCAGCAGACCCTACTTGGGGGTTTCCCCCTATGGCTACACCTTC.

This clonotype was recorded many times. The V gene is TRBV27, the J gene TRBJ2-7, with 11 bases that match TRBD2. The germline V gene has CDR1 MNHEY and CDR2 SMNVEV (reference sequence). After removal of 3 bases from V and 4 bases from J, the junction contained 8 bases not matched to a gene. This CDR3 is built from 16 residues. DNA for the CDR3: TGTGCCAGCAGTTTGGAGGGGACTAGCGGAACTTACGAGCAGTACTTC. It translates to CASSLEGTSGTYEQYF.

The V gene is TRBV27, the J gene TRBJ2-7; the D is unclear. V gave up 6 bases and J gave up 3 bases, with 15 bases separating them. The CDR3 is made up of 14 amino acids. The germline gives CDR1 MNHEY, CDR2 SMNVEV (reference sequence). The CDR3 DNA follows: TGTGCCAGCAGCTCCAGACGGAACCACTACGAGCAGTACTTC. Protein sequence: CASSSRRNHYEQYF.

This clonotype was seen ten or more times. The J gene is TRBJ2-2, the V gene TRBV5-1, with D tentatively TRBD1 (6 bases). V lost 3 bases and J lost 5, with 11 bases in between. The CDR3 runs 14 residues. Germline CDR1 SGHRS, CDR2 YFSETQ. DNA for the CDR3: TGCGCCAGCAGCTCGGACAGTCCGACCGGGGAGCTGTTTTTT. Protein: CASSSDSPTGELFF.

This clonotype was recorded at least ten times. The CDR3 nucleotides read TGTGCCAGCAGTTTAAGCAGGGGCGGCTACACCTTC. It is translated as CASSLSRGGYTF. The rearrangement links TRBV12-3 or TRBV12-4 to TRBJ1-2; tentative D call: TRBD1 (6 bases). V gave up 2 bases and J gave up 8 bases, with 9 bases separating them. The CDR3 runs to 12 residues.

This clonotype was picked up a small number of times. A much larger clone differs by one base, so this may be a read error. The chain is built from TRBV19 and TRBJ2-4; 8 positions match TRBD1. Germline CDR1 reads LNHDA; CDR2 reads SQIVND (reference sequence). CDR3 size: 17 residues. CDR3 nucleotide sequence: TGTGCCAGTAGTCCCTGGACAGGGTCTCTCGCCAAAAACATTAAGTACTTC. Translated, it gives CASSPWTGSLAKNIKYF.

This clonotype occurred many times. A junction boundary mismatches the germline segment, possibly from a read error. This chain connects TRBV11-2 to TRBJ1-2; possible D gene TRBD1, 6 bases. Germline V gene lookup returns CDR1 SGHAT and CDR2 FQNNGV. This CDR3 has 18 residues. Here the CDR3 reads CASSLLSRGPRPINGYTF. The DNA of the CDR3 is TGCGCCAGCAGCTTACTTTCTCGGGGGCCAAGACCCATAAATGGCTACACCTTC.

The rearrangement uses TRBV29-1 and TRBJ2-5; 12 nucleotides line up with TRBD2. CDR1 is SQVTM, CDR2 ANQGSEA, per germline. V dropped 6 bases and J dropped 2; count of bases not matched to a gene: 4. CDR3 length equals 14 residues. CDR3 nucleotides: TGCAGCGTAGGACTAGCGGGGTTTCAAGAGACCCAGTACTTC. It is translated as CSVGLAGFQETQYF.

This clonotype was recorded at least ten times. CDR3 in DNA: TGCAGTGCTTACCAATCCAAGAATAGCAATCAGCCCCAGCATTTT. This sequence encodes CSAYQSKNSNQPQHF. The J gene is TRBJ1-5, the V gene TRBV20-1, with D uncertain. Trimming shortened V by 5 bases and J by 0 bases, and 14 bases separated the two germline ends. Germline CDR1 reads DFQATT; CDR2 reads SNEGSKA (reference sequence). CDR3 length: 15 residues.